This T cell receptor beta chain originates from a study of blood T cell repertoires in COVID-19. Study-level information: The origin of the acute and convalescent COVID-19 samples was the United States, Italy and Spain.

Trimming removed 5 bases from V and 0 bases from J; junction bases left unmatched: 4. Germline V CDR1 and CDR2: LNHDA, SQIVND (reference sequence). The CDR3 consists of 15 residues. In the authors' methods: Nucleated cell number was recorded as an estimate derived from reference gene primer amplification. The table came from immunoSEQ multiplex PCR; TCRdb's copy has only in-frame clones and leaves some out. V, J and clone size derive from that table, while D and trimming were established from the DNA sequence. The data hold 390,000 or so clones, with 70% to 90% observed a single time. The chain couples TRBV19 to TRBJ2-3; 8 bases are shared with TRBD1. The source is a woman under 40 with active or convalescent COVID-19. Sequenced: peripheral blood. The DNA of the CDR3 is TGTGCCAGTAGTGACAGGGGTGCTAGCACAGATACGCAGTATTTT. This encodes CASSDRGASTDTQYF.